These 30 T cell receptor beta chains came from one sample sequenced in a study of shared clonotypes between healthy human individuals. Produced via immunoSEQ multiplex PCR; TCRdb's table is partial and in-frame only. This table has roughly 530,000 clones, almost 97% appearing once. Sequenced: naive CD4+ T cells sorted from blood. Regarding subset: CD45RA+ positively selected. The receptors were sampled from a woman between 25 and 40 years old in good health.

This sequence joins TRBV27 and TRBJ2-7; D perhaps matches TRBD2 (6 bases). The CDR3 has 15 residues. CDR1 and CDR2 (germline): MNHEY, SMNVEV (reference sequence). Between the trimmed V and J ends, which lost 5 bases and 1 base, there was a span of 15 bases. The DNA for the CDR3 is TGTGCCAGCAGTGATGAATGGAGGGCATCCTACGAGCAGTACTTC. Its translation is CASSDEWRASYEQYF.

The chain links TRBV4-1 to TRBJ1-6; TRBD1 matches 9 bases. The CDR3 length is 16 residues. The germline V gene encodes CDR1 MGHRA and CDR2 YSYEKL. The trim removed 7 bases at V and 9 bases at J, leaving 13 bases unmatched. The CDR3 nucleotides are TGCGCCAGCACTCCAATCGGACAGGGGATCGGTTCACCCCTCCACTTT. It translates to CASTPIGQGIGSPLHF.

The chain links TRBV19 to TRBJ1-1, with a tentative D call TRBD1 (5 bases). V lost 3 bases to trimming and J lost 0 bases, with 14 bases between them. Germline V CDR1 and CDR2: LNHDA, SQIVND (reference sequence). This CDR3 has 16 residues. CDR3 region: CASSMRPGRLNTEAFF. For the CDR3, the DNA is TGTGCCAGTAGTATGAGGCCAGGGAGACTGAACACTGAAGCTTTCTTT.

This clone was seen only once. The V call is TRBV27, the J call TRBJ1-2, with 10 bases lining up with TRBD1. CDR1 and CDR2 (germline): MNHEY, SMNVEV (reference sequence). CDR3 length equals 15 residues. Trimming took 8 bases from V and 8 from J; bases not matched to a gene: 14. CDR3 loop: CASFGGGTGDLGYTF. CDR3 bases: TGTGCCAGCTTTGGAGGCGGGACAGGGGATCTGGGCTACACCTTC.

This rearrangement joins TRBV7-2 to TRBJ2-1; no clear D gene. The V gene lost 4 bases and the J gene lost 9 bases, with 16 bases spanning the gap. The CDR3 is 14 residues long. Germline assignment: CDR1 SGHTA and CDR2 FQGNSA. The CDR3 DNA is TGTGCCAGCAGCTCCCAACGGACCCCGGGTGAGCAGTTCTTC. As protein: CASSSQRTPGEQFF.

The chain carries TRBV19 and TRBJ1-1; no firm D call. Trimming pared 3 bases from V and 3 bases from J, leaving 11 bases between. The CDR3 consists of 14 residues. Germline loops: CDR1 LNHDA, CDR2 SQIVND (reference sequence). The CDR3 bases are TGTGCCAGTAGTATGTTCGGGAAGGACACTGAAGCTTTCTTT. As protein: CASSMFGKDTEAFF.

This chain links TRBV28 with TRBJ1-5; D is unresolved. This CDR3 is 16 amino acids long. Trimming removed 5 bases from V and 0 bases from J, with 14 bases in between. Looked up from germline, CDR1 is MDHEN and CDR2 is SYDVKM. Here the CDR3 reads CASSPPVADSNQPQHF. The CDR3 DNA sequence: TGTGCCAGCAGTCCCCCGGTAGCGGATAGCAATCAGCCCCAGCATTTT.

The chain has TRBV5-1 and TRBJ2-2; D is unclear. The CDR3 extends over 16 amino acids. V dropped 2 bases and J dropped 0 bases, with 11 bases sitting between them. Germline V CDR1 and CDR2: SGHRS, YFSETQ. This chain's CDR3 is CASSFVTPSNTGELFF. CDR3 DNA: TGCGCCAGCAGCTTCGTTACGCCTTCGAACACCGGGGAGCTGTTTTTT. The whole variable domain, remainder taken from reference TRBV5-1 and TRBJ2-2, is KAGVTQTPRYLIKTRGQQVTLSCSPISGHRSVSWYQQTPGQGLQFLFEYFSETQRNKGNFPGRFSGRQFSNSRSEMNVSTLELGDSALYLCASSFVTPSNTGELFFGEGSRLTVL.

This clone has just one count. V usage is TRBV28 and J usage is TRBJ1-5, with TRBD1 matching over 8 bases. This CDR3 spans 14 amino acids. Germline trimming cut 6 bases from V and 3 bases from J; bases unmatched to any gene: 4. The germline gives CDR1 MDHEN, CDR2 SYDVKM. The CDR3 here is CASRTGVLNQPQHF. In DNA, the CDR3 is TGTGCCAGCAGGACAGGGGTCCTCAATCAGCCCCAGCATTTT.

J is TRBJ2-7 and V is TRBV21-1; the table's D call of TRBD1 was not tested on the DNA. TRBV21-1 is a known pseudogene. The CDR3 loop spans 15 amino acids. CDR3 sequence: CASSKRDRGHCEQYF. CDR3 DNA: TGTGCCAGCAGCAAAAGGGACAGGGGCCACTGCGAGCAGTACTTC.

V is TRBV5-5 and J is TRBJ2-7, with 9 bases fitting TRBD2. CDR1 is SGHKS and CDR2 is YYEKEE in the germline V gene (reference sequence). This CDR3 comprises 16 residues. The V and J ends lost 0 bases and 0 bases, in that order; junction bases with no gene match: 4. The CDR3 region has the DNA TGTGCCAGCAGCTTGGCTAGCGGGGCCAGCTCCTACGAGCAGTACTTC. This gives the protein CASSLASGASSYEQYF.

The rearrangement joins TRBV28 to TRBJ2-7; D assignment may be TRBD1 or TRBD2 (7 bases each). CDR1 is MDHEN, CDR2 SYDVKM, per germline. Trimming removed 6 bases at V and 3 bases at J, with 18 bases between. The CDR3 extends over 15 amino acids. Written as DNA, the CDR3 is TGTGCCAGCAGCTCTCGAGACAGGGACTACTACGAGCAGTACTTC. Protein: CASSSRDRDYYEQYF.

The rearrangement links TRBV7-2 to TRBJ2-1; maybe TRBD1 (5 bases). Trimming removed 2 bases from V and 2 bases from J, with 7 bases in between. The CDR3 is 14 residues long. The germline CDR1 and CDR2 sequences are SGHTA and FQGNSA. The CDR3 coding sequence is TGTGCCAGCAGCTTAACAGGTACCTACAATGAGCAGTTCTTC. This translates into CASSLTGTYNEQFF.

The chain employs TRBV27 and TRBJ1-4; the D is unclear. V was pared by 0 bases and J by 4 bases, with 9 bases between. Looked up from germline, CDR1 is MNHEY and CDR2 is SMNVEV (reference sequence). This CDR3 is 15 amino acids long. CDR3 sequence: CASSLSLGLNEKLFF. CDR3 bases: TGTGCCAGCAGTTTATCATTGGGTCTTAATGAAAAACTGTTTTTT.

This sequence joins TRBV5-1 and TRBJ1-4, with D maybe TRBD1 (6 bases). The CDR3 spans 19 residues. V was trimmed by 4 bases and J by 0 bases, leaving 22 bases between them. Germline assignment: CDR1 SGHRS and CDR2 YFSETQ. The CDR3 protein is CASSKIPGQSIATNEKLFF. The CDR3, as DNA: TGCGCCAGCAGCAAAATCCCGGGACAAAGTATTGCAACTAATGAAAAACTGTTTTTT.

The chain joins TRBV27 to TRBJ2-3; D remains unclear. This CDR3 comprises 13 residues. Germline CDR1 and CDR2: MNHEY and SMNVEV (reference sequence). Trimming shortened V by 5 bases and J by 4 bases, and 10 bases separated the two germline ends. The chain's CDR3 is CASSNRWADTQYF. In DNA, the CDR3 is TGTGCCAGCAGTAATAGGTGGGCAGATACGCAGTATTTT.

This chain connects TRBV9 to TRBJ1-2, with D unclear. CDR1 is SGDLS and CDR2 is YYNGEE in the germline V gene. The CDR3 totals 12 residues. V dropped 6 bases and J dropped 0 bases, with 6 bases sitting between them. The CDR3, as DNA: TGTGCCAGCAAGGGCGCTAACTATGGCTACACCTTC. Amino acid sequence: CASKGANYGYTF.

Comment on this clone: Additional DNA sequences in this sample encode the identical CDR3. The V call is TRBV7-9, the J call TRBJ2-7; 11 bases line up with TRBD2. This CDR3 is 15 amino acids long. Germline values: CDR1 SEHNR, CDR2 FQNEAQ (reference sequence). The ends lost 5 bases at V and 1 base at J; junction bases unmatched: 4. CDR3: CASSPGTSGSYEQYF. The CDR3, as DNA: TGTGCCAGCAGCCCCGGGACTAGCGGATCCTACGAGCAGTACTTC.

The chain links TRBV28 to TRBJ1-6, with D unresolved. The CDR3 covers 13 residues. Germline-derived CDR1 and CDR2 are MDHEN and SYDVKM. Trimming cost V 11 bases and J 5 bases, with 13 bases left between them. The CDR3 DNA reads TGTGCCGTGGGGAGGGATGATAATTCACCCCTCCACTTT. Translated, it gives CAVGRDDNSPLHF.

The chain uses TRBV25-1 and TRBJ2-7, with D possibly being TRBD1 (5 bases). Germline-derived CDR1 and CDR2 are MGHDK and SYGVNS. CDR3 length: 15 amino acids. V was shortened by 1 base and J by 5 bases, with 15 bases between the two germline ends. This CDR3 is CASSEWAGLDNEQYF. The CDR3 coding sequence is TGTGCCAGCAGTGAATGGGCAGGGTTGGACAACGAGCAGTACTTC.

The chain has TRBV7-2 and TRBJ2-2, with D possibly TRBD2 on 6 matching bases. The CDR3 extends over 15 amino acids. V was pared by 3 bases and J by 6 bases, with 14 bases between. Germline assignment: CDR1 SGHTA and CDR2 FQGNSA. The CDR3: CASSFGSRTAGELFF. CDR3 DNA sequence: TGTGCCAGCAGCTTCGGGAGTAGGACCGCCGGGGAGCTGTTTTTT.

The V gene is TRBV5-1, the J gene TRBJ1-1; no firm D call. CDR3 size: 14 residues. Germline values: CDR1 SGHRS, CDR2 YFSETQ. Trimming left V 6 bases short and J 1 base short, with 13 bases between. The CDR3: CASKVRVGNTEAFF. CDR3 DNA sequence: TGCGCCAGCAAGGTGAGGGTAGGGAACACTGAAGCTTTCTTT.

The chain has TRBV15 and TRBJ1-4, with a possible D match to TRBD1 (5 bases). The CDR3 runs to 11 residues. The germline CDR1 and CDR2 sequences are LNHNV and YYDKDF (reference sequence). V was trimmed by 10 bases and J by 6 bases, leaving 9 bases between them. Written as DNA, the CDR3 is TGTGCCATCGCCAGGGATGAAAAACTGTTTTTT. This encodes CAIARDEKLFF.

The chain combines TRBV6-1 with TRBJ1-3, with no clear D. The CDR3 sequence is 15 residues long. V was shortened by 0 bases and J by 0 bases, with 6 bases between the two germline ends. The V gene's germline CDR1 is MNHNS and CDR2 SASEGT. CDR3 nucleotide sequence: TGTGCCAGCAGTGAAGCACGCAACTCTGGAAACACCATATATTTT. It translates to CASSEARNSGNTIYF.

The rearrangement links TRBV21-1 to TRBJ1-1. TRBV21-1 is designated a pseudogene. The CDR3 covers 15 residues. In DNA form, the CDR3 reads TGTGCCAGCAGCAAAAGGAGGCAGGGTATACCTGAAGCTTTCTTT. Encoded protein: CASSKRRQGIPEAFF.

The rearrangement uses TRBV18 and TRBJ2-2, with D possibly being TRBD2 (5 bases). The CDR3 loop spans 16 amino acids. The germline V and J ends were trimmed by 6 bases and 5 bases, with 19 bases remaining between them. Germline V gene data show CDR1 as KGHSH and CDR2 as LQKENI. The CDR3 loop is CASSPLDPRGTGELFF. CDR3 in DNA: TGTGCCAGCTCCCCGCTTGACCCAAGAGGGACCGGGGAGCTGTTTTTT.

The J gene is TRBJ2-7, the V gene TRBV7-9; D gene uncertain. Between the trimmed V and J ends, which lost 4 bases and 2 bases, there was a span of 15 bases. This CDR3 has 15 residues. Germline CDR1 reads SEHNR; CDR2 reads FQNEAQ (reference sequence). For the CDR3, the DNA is TGTGCCAGCAGCTCAAGTTGGGATGGGACCTACGAGCAGTACTTC. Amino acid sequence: CASSSSWDGTYEQYF.

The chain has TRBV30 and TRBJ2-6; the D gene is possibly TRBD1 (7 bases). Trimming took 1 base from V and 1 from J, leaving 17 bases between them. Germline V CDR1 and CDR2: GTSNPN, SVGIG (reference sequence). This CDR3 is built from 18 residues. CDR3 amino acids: CAWSGRQGGSSGANVLTF. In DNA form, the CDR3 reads TGTGCCTGGAGTGGACGACAGGGAGGATCGTCTGGGGCCAACGTCCTGACTTTC.

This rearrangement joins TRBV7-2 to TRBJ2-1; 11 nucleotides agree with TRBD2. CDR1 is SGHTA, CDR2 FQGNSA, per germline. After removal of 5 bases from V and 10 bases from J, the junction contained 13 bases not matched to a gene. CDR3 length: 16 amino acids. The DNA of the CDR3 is TGTGCCAGCAGCACCCCTCGGTCTAGCGGGAGGAGAGAGCAGTTCTTC. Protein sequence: CASSTPRSSGRREQFF.

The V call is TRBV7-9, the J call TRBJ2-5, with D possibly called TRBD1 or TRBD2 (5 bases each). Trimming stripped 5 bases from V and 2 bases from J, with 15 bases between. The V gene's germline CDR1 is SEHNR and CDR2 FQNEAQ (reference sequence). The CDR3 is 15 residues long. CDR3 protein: CASSQPGTLQETQYF. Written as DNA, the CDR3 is TGTGCCAGCAGCCAACCCGGGACCCTGCAAGAGACCCAGTACTTC.